These 30 T cell receptor beta chains came from one sample sequenced in a study of STAT5B mutations in CD4+ large granular lymphocyte leukemia. The method was immunoSEQ multiplex PCR; TCRdb's version includes in-frame clones alone and lacks a portion of them. The table records 37,000 or so clones, 80% to 90% of them present only once. The sequenced sample was CD4+ T cells from blood buffy coats. The receptors come from a human donor in good health.

This chain joins TRBV2 and TRBJ2-1; 11 bases are shared with TRBD1. Germline V CDR1 and CDR2: SNHLY, FYNNEI. The CDR3 is 15 amino acids. V lost 4 bases and J lost 4; bases outside the gene matches: 3. CDR3 DNA: TGTGCCAGCAGTGGAGGGACAGGGGGTTACAATGAGCAGTTCTTC. This codes for CASSGGTGGYNEQFF.

This clone came up once. The chain combines TRBV4-1 with TRBJ2-1, with 8 bases that match TRBD2. Germline V gives CDR1 MGHRA, CDR2 YSYEKL. V shed 0 bases, J shed 9 bases, and the junction held 10 bases outside the gene matches. This CDR3 is 16 amino acids long. CDR3 amino acids: CASSQEPGLVLIEQFF. CDR3 DNA sequence: TGCGCCAGCAGCCAAGAGCCGGGACTAGTTCTTATTGAGCAGTTCTTC.

The gene calls are TRBV5-6 and TRBJ1-5; D is possibly TRBD1 (5 bases). The CDR3 has 17 amino acids. Looked up from germline, CDR1 is SGHDT and CDR2 is YYEEEE. The germline V and J ends were trimmed by 4 bases and 7 bases, with 24 bases remaining between them. The CDR3 nucleotides are TGTGCCAGCAGCCCGGGTGGTCCCTCCTCAGGGAGACAGCCCCAGCATTTT. It specifies CASSPGGPSSGRQPQHF.

V gene TRBV19 combines with J gene TRBJ1-3, with 9 bases matching TRBD1. The CDR3 length is 15 residues. Unmatched junction bases numbered 11, after V lost 10 bases and J lost 4 bases. Germline CDR1 reads LNHDA; CDR2 reads SQIVND (reference sequence). The CDR3 protein is CATSLKGQGGNTIYF. Here the CDR3 DNA reads TGTGCCACTTCTCTAAAGGGACAGGGCGGAAACACCATATATTTT.

The chain carries TRBV9 and TRBJ1-6; 8 bases are a match to TRBD1. The CDR3 is made up of 13 amino acids. Germline CDR1 reads SGDLS; CDR2 reads YYNGEE. Unmatched junction bases numbered 0, after V lost 3 bases and J lost 7 bases. CDR3 bases: TGTGCCAGCAGCGGACAGGGGAATTCACCCCTCCACTTT. Protein product: CASSGQGNSPLHF.

V usage is TRBV7-6 and J usage is TRBJ1-1; perhaps TRBD1 as D (5 bases). This CDR3 comprises 13 residues. Germline loops: CDR1 SGHVS, CDR2 FNYEAQ. Trimming took off 1 base at V and 11 bases at J, with 14 bases between the two ends. CDR3 DNA: TGTGCCAGCAGCTTAGGGGGGGGACCTGGGGCTTTCTTT. Translation gives CASSLGGGPGAFF.

The chain employs TRBV11-2 and TRBJ2-1; 13 bases match TRBD2. Unmatched junction bases numbered 5, after V lost 5 bases and J lost 1 base. The germline gives CDR1 SGHAT, CDR2 FQNNGV. This CDR3 spans 17 amino acids. The CDR3, as DNA: TGTGCCAGCAGCGAGGGACTAGCGGGGATATCCTACAATGAGCAGTTCTTC. This encodes CASSEGLAGISYNEQFF.

The V and J genes are TRBV4-1 and TRBJ2-4; TRBD2 aligns across 11 bases. The junction had 6 bases not matched to a gene; V was cut back by 1 base and J by 1 base. Germline loops: CDR1 MGHRA, CDR2 YSYEKL. This CDR3 spans 18 amino acids. In nucleotides, the CDR3 is TGCGCCAGCAGCCAAGGGGTAGCGGGGGGGCGTGCCAAAAACATTCAGTACTTC. Translated, it gives CASSQGVAGGRAKNIQYF.

The rearrangement joins TRBV2 to TRBJ1-5; TRBD1 might be the D (5 bases). The V gene's germline CDR1 is SNHLY and CDR2 FYNNEI. V lost 6 bases to trimming and J lost 10 bases, with 13 bases between them. This CDR3 has 12 amino acids. The CDR3 DNA follows: TGTGCCAGCAGGGTCCAGGGTCGACCCCAGCATTTT. As protein: CASRVQGRPQHF.

This clone was observed a single time. The chain couples TRBV11-2 to TRBJ2-5; 11 positions match TRBD2. Gene TRBJ2-7 matches the end of the DNA better, so the J call may be wrong. The CDR3 runs to 16 residues. From germline, CDR1 is SGHAT and CDR2 FQNNGV. CDR3 sequence reads: CASSPRTSGLTYEQYF. Here the CDR3 DNA reads TGTGCCAGCAGCCCACGGACTAGCGGGCTTACCTACGAGCAGTACTTC.

This chain connects TRBV14 to TRBJ1-5; D is unresolved. The V gene lost 3 bases and the J gene lost 2 bases, with 11 bases spanning the gap. Germline V gene sequence: CDR1 SGHDN, CDR2 FVKESK. The CDR3 extends over 15 amino acids. CDR3 region: CASSQAQRRNQPQHF. The CDR3 DNA follows: TGTGCCAGCAGCCAGGCTCAGAGGCGCAATCAGCCCCAGCATTTT.

The chain carries TRBV7-2 and TRBJ2-7; 12 bases agree with TRBD2. With 1 base clipped from V and 1 base from J, the junction kept 8 bases outside the gene matches. CDR3 length: 18 amino acids. Germline CDR1 reads SGHTA; CDR2 reads FQGNSA. CDR3 loop: CASSLGGPGTSGSYEQYF. CDR3 in DNA: TGTGCCAGCAGCTTAGGGGGTCCAGGGACTAGCGGGTCCTACGAGCAGTACTTC.

V and J are TRBV11-3 and TRBJ1-5; D is ambiguous. Trimming left V 2 bases short and J 4 bases short, with 6 bases between. This CDR3 has 13 residues. CDR1 is SGHNT and CDR2 is YENEEA in the germline V gene. DNA for the CDR3: TGTGCCAGCAGCTTATCAGAAAATCAGCCCCAGCATTTT. It translates to CASSLSENQPQHF.

The chain combines TRBV7-6 with TRBJ2-1; the D gene is possibly TRBD2 (6 bases). Germline-derived CDR1 and CDR2 are SGHVS and FNYEAQ. V lost 3 bases, J lost 7 bases, and 16 bases lay in between. This CDR3 has 15 residues. The CDR3 sequence is CASSFPGLQQNEQFF. CDR3 sequence (DNA): TGTGCCAGCAGCTTTCCGGGACTGCAACAAAATGAGCAGTTCTTC. Full variable domain (outside the CDR3, taken from reference TRBV7-6 and TRBJ2-1): GAGVSQSPRYKVTKRGQDVALRCDPISGHVSLYWYRQALGQGPEFLTYFNYEAQQDKSGLPNDRFSAERPEGSISTLTIQRTEQRDSAMYRCASSFPGLQQNEQFFGPGTRLTVL.

In DNA, the CDR3 is TGTGCCAGCAGCGTATCGCCCGCGGGCAGTCATAATGAAAAACTGTTTTTT. Amino acids: CASSVSPAGSHNEKLFF. The rearrangement uses TRBV7-9 and TRBJ1-4; D gene unclear. V was shortened by 5 bases and J by 4 bases, with 20 bases between the two germline ends. Germline V CDR1 and CDR2: SEHNR, FQNEAQ (reference sequence). The CDR3 extends over 17 amino acids.

The J gene is TRBJ1-4, the V gene TRBV12-5; no firm D call. Between the trimmed V and J ends, which lost 3 bases and 6 bases, there was a span of 20 bases. Germline values: CDR1 LGHNT, CDR2 FRNRAP. The CDR3 runs 17 residues. DNA of the CDR3: TGTGCTAGTGGTTTCCCTACTACCAAACGCAAAGATGAAAAACTGTTTTTT. Translated: CASGFPTTKRKDEKLFF.

This clone has just a few counts. This chain uses TRBV30 with TRBJ1-1, with TRBD1 identical over 8 bases. The V gene end was trimmed by 3 bases and the J gene end by 4 bases; junction bases not matched to a gene: 4. From germline, CDR1 is GTSNPN and CDR2 SVGIG (reference sequence). The CDR3 length is 13 residues. The CDR3, as DNA: TGTGCCTGGAGCGCGGACAGGGTCACTGAAGCTTTCTTT. Translated, it gives CAWSADRVTEAFF.

The rearrangement uses TRBV6-1 and TRBJ2-7; 9 bases are a match to TRBD2. CDR3 length: 15 amino acids. Per the germline V gene, CDR1 is MNHNS and CDR2 is SASEGT. The V gene end was trimmed by 7 bases and the J gene end by 3 bases; junction bases not matched to a gene: 10. This CDR3 is CASNEAGGDLYEQYF. The CDR3 nucleotides read TGTGCCAGCAACGAAGCGGGGGGCGATCTCTACGAGCAGTACTTC.

There are a few counts of this clone. CDR3 sequence (DNA): TGTGCCAGCAGCGTAGGCGGGGACACCTACGAGCAGTACTTC. Its translation: CASSVGGDTYEQYF. The rearrangement links TRBV9 to TRBJ2-7, with D perhaps matching TRBD1 or TRBD2 (6 bases each). This CDR3 contains 14 residues. V lost 0 bases to trimming and J lost 2 bases, with 9 bases between them. Germline V gene data show CDR1 as SGDLS and CDR2 as YYNGEE.

This clone was detected a few times. The chain has TRBV2 and TRBJ1-1; D is unclear. Trimming removed 4 bases from V and 4 bases from J, with 7 bases in between. The CDR3 spans 12 residues. CDR1 and CDR2 from the germline V gene are SNHLY and FYNNEI. CDR3 bases: TGTGCCAGCAGTGCGATGGCCACTGAAGCTTTCTTT. Amino acids: CASSAMATEAFF.

The chain's CDR3 is CASSVGNGNTIYF. CDR3 bases: TGTGCCAGCAGCGTAGGGAATGGAAACACCATATATTTT. The chain uses TRBV9 and TRBJ1-3, with D uncertain. The length of the CDR3 is 13 residues. Trimming left V 0 bases short and J 3 bases short, with 4 bases between. CDR1 is SGDLS, CDR2 YYNGEE, per germline.

V usage is TRBV11-2 and J usage is TRBJ1-2; no clear D gene. The length of the CDR3 is 15 residues. V was cut by 1 base and J by 4 bases, with 13 bases left in between. CDR1 and CDR2 (germline): SGHAT, FQNNGV. CDR3 loop: CASSLVQAVGYGYTF. The CDR3 nucleotides are TGTGCCAGCAGCTTAGTGCAGGCGGTTGGCTATGGCTACACCTTC.

This clone has only one observation. The rearrangement joins TRBV7-2 to TRBJ2-1; D is undetermined. There are 13 residues in the CDR3. Trimming cost V 0 bases and J 4 bases, with 4 bases left between them. Germline lookup yields CDR1 SGHTA and CDR2 FQGNSA. The CDR3 nucleotides are TGTGCCAGCAGCTTAGCCTATTACAATGAGCAGTTCTTC. This encodes CASSLAYYNEQFF.

This sequence joins TRBV21-1 and TRBJ1-5; the D call in the table, TRBD1, was not verified against the DNA. TRBV21-1 is listed as a pseudogene. There are 19 residues in the CDR3. CDR3 DNA: TGTGCCAGCAGCAAAGAAAGGTCGGACAGGGGGCTAGGCAATCAGCCCCAGCATTTT. Translation gives CASSKERSDRGLGNQPQHF.

This sequence joins TRBV29-1 and TRBJ2-1; 12 bases match TRBD2. Germline CDR1 and CDR2: SQVTM and ANQGSEA. CDR3 size: 15 residues. Losses at the gene ends were 7 bases for V and 2 bases for J; bases not matched to a gene: 6. The CDR3 nucleotides read TGCAGCGGCGGACTAGCGGGGAACCCCTACAATGAGCAGTTCTTC. Encoded protein: CSGGLAGNPYNEQFF.

This chain uses TRBV11-2 with TRBJ2-1; D perhaps matches TRBD1 (5 bases). The CDR3 runs to 14 residues. Germline-derived CDR1 and CDR2 are SGHAT and FQNNGV. With 3 bases removed from V and 9 bases from J, the gap between germline ends came to 15 bases. This CDR3 reads CASSLGWADSEQFF. The DNA for the CDR3 is TGTGCCAGCAGCTTGGGGTGGGCAGACAGTGAGCAGTTCTTC. Together with reference TRBV11-2 and TRBJ2-1, the CDR3 gives the full variable domain: EAGVAQSPRYKIIEKRQSVAFWCNPISGHATLYWYQQILGQGPKLLIQFQNNGVVDDSQLPKDRFSAERLKGVDSTLKIQPAKLEDSAVYLCASSLGWADSEQFFGPGTRLTVL.

The chain employs TRBV5-1 and TRBJ2-7, with 12 nucleotides matching TRBD1. The germline V gene has CDR1 SGHRS and CDR2 YFSETQ. V shed 4 bases and J 2 bases; nucleotides not matched to a gene: 13. This CDR3 has 18 residues. Here the CDR3 reads CASSARPGTGGRPYEQYF. The CDR3 coding sequence is TGCGCCAGCAGCGCCCGTCCCGGGACAGGGGGCAGACCCTACGAGCAGTACTTC. Complete variable domain (other parts from reference TRBV5-1 and TRBJ2-7): KAGVTQTPRYLIKTRGQQVTLSCSPISGHRSVSWYQQTPGQGLQFLFEYFSETQRNKGNFPGRFSGRQFSNSRSEMNVSTLELGDSALYLCASSARPGTGGRPYEQYFGPGTRLTVT.

The chain couples TRBV16 to TRBJ2-3; D is possibly TRBD1 (6 bases). The CDR3 has 15 amino acids. V gave up 0 bases and J gave up 10 bases, with 17 bases separating them. Germline CDR1 KGHSY, CDR2 FQNENV. In DNA, the CDR3 is TGTGCCAGCAGCCAATCGGGCCAAGAAGGGGGTTCGCAGTATTTT. Translating gives CASSQSGQEGGSQYF.

The chain is built from TRBV10-3 and TRBJ2-7; 7 bases fit TRBD2. Germline CDR1 reads ENHRY; CDR2 reads SYGVKD. This CDR3 comprises 14 residues. Germline trimming cut 6 bases from V and 0 bases from J; bases unmatched to any gene: 5. CDR3 amino acids: CAIREGLDSYEQYF. CDR3 nucleotides: TGTGCCATCAGGGAAGGACTAGACTCCTACGAGCAGTACTTC.

V usage is TRBV9 and J usage is TRBJ1-2; 8 bases match TRBD1. J lost 6 bases, V lost 2 bases, and 9 bases had no gene match. This CDR3 spans 15 amino acids. Per germline, CDR1 SGDLS and CDR2 YYNGEE. The CDR3: CASSVSQGASNGYTF. As DNA, the CDR3 is TGTGCCAGCAGCGTTTCTCAGGGGGCGTCTAATGGCTACACCTTC.